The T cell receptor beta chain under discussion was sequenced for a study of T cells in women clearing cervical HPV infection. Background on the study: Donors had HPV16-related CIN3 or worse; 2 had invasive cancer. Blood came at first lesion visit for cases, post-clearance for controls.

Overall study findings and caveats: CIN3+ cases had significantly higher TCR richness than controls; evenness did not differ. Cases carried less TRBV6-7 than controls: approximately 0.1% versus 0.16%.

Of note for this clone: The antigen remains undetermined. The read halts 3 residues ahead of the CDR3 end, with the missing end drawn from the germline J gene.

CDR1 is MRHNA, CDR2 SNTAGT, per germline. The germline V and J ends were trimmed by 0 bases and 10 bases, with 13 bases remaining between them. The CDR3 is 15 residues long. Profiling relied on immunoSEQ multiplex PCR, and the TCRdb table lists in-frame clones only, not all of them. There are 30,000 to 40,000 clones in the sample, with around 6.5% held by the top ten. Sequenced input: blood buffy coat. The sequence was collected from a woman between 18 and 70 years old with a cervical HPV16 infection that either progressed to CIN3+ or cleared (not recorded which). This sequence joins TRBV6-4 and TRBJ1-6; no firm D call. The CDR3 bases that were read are TGTGCCAGCAGTGACTCGAGTAGCAATCACTCACCC. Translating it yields CASSDSSSNHSP. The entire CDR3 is CASSDSSSNHSPLHF.